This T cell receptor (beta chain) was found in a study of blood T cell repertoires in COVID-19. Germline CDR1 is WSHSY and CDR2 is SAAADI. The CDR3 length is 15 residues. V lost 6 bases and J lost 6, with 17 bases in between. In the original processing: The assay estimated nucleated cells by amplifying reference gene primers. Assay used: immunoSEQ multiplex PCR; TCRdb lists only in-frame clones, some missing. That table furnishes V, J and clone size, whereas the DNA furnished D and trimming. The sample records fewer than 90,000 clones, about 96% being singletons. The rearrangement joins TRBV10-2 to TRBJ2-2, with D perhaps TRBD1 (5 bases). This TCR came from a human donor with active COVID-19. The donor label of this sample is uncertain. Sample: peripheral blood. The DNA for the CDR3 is TGCGCCAGCAGCTTCTCAGGGATTCGGGCCGGGGAGCTGTTTTTT. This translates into CASSFSGIRAGELFF.